The 6 T cell receptor beta chains reported below all come from one sample, sequenced in a study of identifying expanded T cells in peripheral blood. TCRdb keeps only in-frame clones here, not all; method: immunoSEQ multiplex PCR. This table holds about 82,000 clones, 70% to 90% found once. Sequences were obtained from blood. These receptors originate from a person between 18 and 69 years old in good health.

CDR3 bases: TGTGCCAGCAGTCCCTTTAGCTCTGGAAACACCATATATTTT. Translating it yields CASSPFSSGNTIYF. The chain carries TRBV6-6 and TRBJ1-3, with unresolved D. Trimming cost V 5 bases and J 0 bases, with 8 bases left between them. From germline, CDR1 is MNHNY and CDR2 SVGAGI (reference sequence). There are 14 residues in the CDR3.

V gene TRBV29-1 combines with J gene TRBJ1-1; no clear D. Germline assignment: CDR1 SQVTM and CDR2 ANQGSEA. The germline V and J ends were trimmed by 3 bases and 5 bases, with 10 bases remaining between them. The CDR3 loop spans 12 amino acids. The CDR3 loop reads CSVDPAGTEAFF. The CDR3 bases are TGCAGCGTTGACCCGGCGGGTACTGAAGCTTTCTTT.

The table lists this clone with a count of one. The rearrangement joins TRBV20-1 to TRBJ2-1; D not resolved. Germline V gene data show CDR1 as DFQATT and CDR2 as SNEGSKA (reference sequence). Trimming removed 4 bases at V and 10 bases at J, with 11 bases between. The CDR3 contains 11 residues. CDR3 nucleotides: TGCAGTGCTACTGTAATGATAGAGCAGTTCTTC. This gives the protein CSATVMIEQFF.

V and J are TRBV2 and TRBJ2-7, with a possible D match to TRBD1 (6 bases). In germline, CDR1 is SNHLY, CDR2 FYNNEI. With 7 bases removed from V and 0 bases from J, the gap between germline ends came to 13 bases. CDR3 size: 14 residues. CDR3 nucleotide sequence: TGTGCCAGCATCCTGGACAGTCACTCCTACGAGCAGTACTTC. This gives the protein CASILDSHSYEQYF.

The rearrangement uses TRBV18 and TRBJ2-2, with D possibly matching TRBD1 (5 bases). This CDR3 has 16 amino acids. V dropped 3 bases and J dropped 0 bases, with 11 bases sitting between them. From germline, CDR1 is KGHSH and CDR2 LQKENI. The CDR3 loop reads CASSPSTAPNTGELFF. CDR3 sequence (DNA): TGTGCCAGCTCACCCTCGACAGCCCCGAACACCGGGGAGCTGTTTTTT.

The rearrangement links TRBV27 to TRBJ2-7; no firm D call. CDR3 length: 13 amino acids. CDR1 MNHEY and CDR2 SMNVEV come from the germline V gene (reference sequence). V lost 4 bases, J lost 2 bases, and 9 bases lay in between. This CDR3 is CASSWTRTYEQYF. DNA of the CDR3: TGTGCCAGCAGTTGGACCAGAACCTACGAGCAGTACTTC.